Listed below are T cell receptor beta chains from one sample, sequenced in a study of metastatic and nonmetastatic thyroid tumors. MiXCR was used by TCRdb to re-call the PCR reads. The sample holds approximately 25,000 clones, more than 25% seen once. The sample was blood. The receptors stem from a male donor with papillary thyroid cancer or a benign thyroid nodule (not recorded which). Some clones in this sample may be carry-over from other donors' samples. The CDR3 runs from the conserved cysteine through the conserved F or W. The D gene is left open where the match is weak. Clone size is not always given. Where it is, it says once, few, many or a class for expanded clones.

TGTGCCAGCAGCCAAGAGGACATATCTGGAAACACCATATATTTT,CASSQEDISGNTIYF,many,TRBV4-2,15,-,TRBJ1-3
TGTGCCAGCAGATCCGACACTAACACTGAAGCTTTCTTT,CASRSDTNTEAFF,-,TRBV7-8,13,-,TRBJ1-1
TGTGCCAGCAGATCACGCCCAACGGGAGTTAACTACGAGCAGTACTTC,CASRSRPTGVNYEQYF,-,TRBV11-2,16,-,TRBJ2-7
TGCGCCAGCAGCTTGGTTGGACTAGCGGGGTTGGGAGGGACCCAGTACTTC,CASSLVGLAGLGGTQYF,many,TRBV5-1,17,TRBD2,TRBJ2-5
TGTGCCAGCTCGAGAGACGACAGGGGGGTTGAGGATGAGCAGTTCTTC,CASSRDDRGVEDEQFF,-,TRBV18,16,TRBD1,TRBJ2-1
TGTGCCTGGAGGAGTAATGGCTACACCTTC,CAWRSNGYTF,many,TRBV30,10,-,TRBJ1-2
TGCAGTGCTAGAGTCGGGAGAGGTGAAACCCAGTACTTC,CSARVGRGETQYF,-,TRBV20-1,13,-,TRBJ2-5
TGTGCCAGCAGCGTAGCTGCCACGGTAGCGGGGGTTTACAATGAGCAGTTCTTC,CASSVAATVAGVYNEQFF,-,TRBV9,18,TRBD2,TRBJ2-1
TGTGCCACCAGTGATTTCTCCTGGTACAATGAGCAGTTCTTC,CATSDFSWYNEQFF,few,TRBV24-1,14,-,TRBJ2-1
TGTGCCAGCACACCGGGACAGGGGCTCTACGAGCAGTACTTC,CASTPGQGLYEQYF,few,TRBV6-1,14,TRBD1,TRBJ2-7
TGTGCCAGCAGCGCCCAGAACAATGAGCAGTTCTTC,CASSAQNNEQFF,few,TRBV12-3/TRBV12-4,12,-,TRBJ2-1
TGCGCCAGAACCCCTTCAGCCATCACGGGCATCGGGGAGCTGTTTTTT,CARTPSAITGIGELFF,-,TRBV10-2,16,-,TRBJ2-2
TGTGCCAGCAGGGGACAGGGAGGACTGGATACGCAGTATTTT,CASRGQGGLDTQYF,many,TRBV5-4,14,TRBD1,TRBJ2-3
TGTGCCACCATTGATCTGACCTATCCGGGACAGAAGGAGACCCAGTACTTC,CATIDLTYPGQKETQYF,-,TRBV24-1,17,TRBD1,TRBJ2-5
TGTGCCAGTAGTAGCCGCGGGAGCCCTTACAATGAGCAGTTCTTC,CASSSRGSPYNEQFF,medium-sized,TRBV19,15,TRBD2,TRBJ2-1
TGTGCCATCAGTCAAGGAAGCGGGAATCAAGGGACCAAGTACTTC,CAISQGSGNQGTKYF,-,TRBV10-3,15,TRBD2,TRBJ2-5
TGTGCCACCAGCAGAGATCGGTGGGCAGATACGCAGTATTTT,CATSRDRWADTQYF,many,TRBV15,14,-,TRBJ2-3
TGCGCCAGCAGCTTGGGTCTGGGGTCCAATGAGCAGTTCTTC,CASSLGLGSNEQFF,medium-sized,TRBV5-1,14,-,TRBJ2-1
TGCAGCGTTGCGACAGGGGCTCCCACAGATACGCAGTATTTT,CSVATGAPTDTQYF,many,TRBV29-1,14,TRBD1,TRBJ2-3
TGTGCCAGCATTTACCGCCTGTACAGGAAGGAAAGAAACACCATATATTTT,CASIYRLYRKERNTIYF,-,TRBV6-6,17,-,TRBJ1-3
TGTGCCAGCAGTCCGCAGAGACTTTTCAATGAGCAGTTCTTC,CASSPQRLFNEQFF,many,TRBV28,14,-,TRBJ2-1
TGTACCAGCAGCGTCGGGACAGGGGGCAATCAGTCCCAGCATTTT,CTSSVGTGGNQSQHF,-,TRBV9,15,TRBD1,TRBJ1-5
TGTGCCAGCAACTCACCCTATTCCTACGAGCAGTACTTC,CASNSPYSYEQYF,many,TRBV7-6,13,-,TRBJ2-7
TGCAGTGCTGCGGACGAATGGACGCAGTATTTT,CSAADEWTQYF,many,TRBV20-1,11,-,TRBJ2-3
TGTGCCAGCAGCCCTTCGGGTTACGGGGCCAACGTCCTGACTTTC,CASSPSGYGANVLTF,many,TRBV7-2,15,-,TRBJ2-6
TGTGCCAGCAGTTTGGACCTGCGTGGCTACACCTTC,CASSLDLRGYTF,medium-sized,TRBV12-3/TRBV12-4,12,-,TRBJ1-2
TGTGCCAGCAGCGTAGGAAGTGGGCGTGAACCGTTAGATACGCAGTATTTT,CASSVGSGREPLDTQYF,-,TRBV9,17,-,TRBJ2-3
TGTGCGAGCAGCCGCCTACCGGGCCCAACTAATGATAAACTGTTTTTT,CASSRLPGPTNDKLFF,-,TRBV7-6,16,-,TRBJ1-4
TGTGCCAGCAGCGGGACAAACACCGGGGAGCTGTTTTTT,CASSGTNTGELFF,few,TRBV28,13,-,TRBJ2-2
TGCGCCAGCAGCTTGAAACTAAACACCGGGGAGCTGTTTTTT,CASSLKLNTGELFF,many,TRBV5-1,14,-,TRBJ2-2
TGTGCCAGCAGTCCACAGGGCTCGGGAGTTTACGAGCAGTACTTC,CASSPQGSGVYEQYF,many,TRBV6-1,15,-,TRBJ2-7
TGTGCCACCAGCAGAGATAAGGGGACTCTTTCCGATTTC,CATSRDKGTLSDF,many,TRBV15,13,-,TRBJ2-7
TGCAGTGCTAGTGAAGGTGCGACCCCGACGGGGACCCAGTACTTT,CSASEGATPTGTQYF,-,TRBV20-1,15,-,TRBJ2-5
TGTGCCAGCTCGGCAGGGGGCAACTACGAGCAGTACTTC,CASSAGGNYEQYF,many,TRBV7-9,13,TRBD1,TRBJ2-7
TGCAGTGCTAGTGGGACTAGATCGTGGGAGCAGTACTTC,CSASGTRSWEQYF,medium-sized,TRBV20-1,13,TRBD2,TRBJ2-7